This T cell receptor (beta chain) was retrieved from a study of blood T cell repertoires in COVID-19. Study-wide context: Collection of acute and convalescent COVID-19 samples took place in the United States, Italy and Spain. T cells, B-cell-depleted T cells, or PBMCs supplied cDNA or gDNA.

Followed longitudinally, the Seattle patients had been enrolled during active infection. Using immunoSEQ multiplex PCR, the repertoire was profiled, and TCRdb retains in-frame clones only, with some absent. The top ten clones hold more than 8.5% of a sample with 220,000 or so clones, 70% to 90% of them seen once. This TCR was sampled from a woman between 45 and 60 years old with COVID-19, enrolled during active disease. Material: peripheral blood.

Here the CDR3 DNA reads TGTGCCAGTACCTCGACAGGGTATGACAACACCATATATTTT. It specifies CASTSTGYDNTIYF. This sequence joins TRBV19 and TRBJ1-3, with TRBD1 identical over 7 bases. Germline V gene sequence: CDR1 LNHDA, CDR2 SQIVND (reference sequence). The junction had 10 bases not matched to a gene; V was cut back by 7 bases and J by 7 bases. The CDR3 totals 14 residues.